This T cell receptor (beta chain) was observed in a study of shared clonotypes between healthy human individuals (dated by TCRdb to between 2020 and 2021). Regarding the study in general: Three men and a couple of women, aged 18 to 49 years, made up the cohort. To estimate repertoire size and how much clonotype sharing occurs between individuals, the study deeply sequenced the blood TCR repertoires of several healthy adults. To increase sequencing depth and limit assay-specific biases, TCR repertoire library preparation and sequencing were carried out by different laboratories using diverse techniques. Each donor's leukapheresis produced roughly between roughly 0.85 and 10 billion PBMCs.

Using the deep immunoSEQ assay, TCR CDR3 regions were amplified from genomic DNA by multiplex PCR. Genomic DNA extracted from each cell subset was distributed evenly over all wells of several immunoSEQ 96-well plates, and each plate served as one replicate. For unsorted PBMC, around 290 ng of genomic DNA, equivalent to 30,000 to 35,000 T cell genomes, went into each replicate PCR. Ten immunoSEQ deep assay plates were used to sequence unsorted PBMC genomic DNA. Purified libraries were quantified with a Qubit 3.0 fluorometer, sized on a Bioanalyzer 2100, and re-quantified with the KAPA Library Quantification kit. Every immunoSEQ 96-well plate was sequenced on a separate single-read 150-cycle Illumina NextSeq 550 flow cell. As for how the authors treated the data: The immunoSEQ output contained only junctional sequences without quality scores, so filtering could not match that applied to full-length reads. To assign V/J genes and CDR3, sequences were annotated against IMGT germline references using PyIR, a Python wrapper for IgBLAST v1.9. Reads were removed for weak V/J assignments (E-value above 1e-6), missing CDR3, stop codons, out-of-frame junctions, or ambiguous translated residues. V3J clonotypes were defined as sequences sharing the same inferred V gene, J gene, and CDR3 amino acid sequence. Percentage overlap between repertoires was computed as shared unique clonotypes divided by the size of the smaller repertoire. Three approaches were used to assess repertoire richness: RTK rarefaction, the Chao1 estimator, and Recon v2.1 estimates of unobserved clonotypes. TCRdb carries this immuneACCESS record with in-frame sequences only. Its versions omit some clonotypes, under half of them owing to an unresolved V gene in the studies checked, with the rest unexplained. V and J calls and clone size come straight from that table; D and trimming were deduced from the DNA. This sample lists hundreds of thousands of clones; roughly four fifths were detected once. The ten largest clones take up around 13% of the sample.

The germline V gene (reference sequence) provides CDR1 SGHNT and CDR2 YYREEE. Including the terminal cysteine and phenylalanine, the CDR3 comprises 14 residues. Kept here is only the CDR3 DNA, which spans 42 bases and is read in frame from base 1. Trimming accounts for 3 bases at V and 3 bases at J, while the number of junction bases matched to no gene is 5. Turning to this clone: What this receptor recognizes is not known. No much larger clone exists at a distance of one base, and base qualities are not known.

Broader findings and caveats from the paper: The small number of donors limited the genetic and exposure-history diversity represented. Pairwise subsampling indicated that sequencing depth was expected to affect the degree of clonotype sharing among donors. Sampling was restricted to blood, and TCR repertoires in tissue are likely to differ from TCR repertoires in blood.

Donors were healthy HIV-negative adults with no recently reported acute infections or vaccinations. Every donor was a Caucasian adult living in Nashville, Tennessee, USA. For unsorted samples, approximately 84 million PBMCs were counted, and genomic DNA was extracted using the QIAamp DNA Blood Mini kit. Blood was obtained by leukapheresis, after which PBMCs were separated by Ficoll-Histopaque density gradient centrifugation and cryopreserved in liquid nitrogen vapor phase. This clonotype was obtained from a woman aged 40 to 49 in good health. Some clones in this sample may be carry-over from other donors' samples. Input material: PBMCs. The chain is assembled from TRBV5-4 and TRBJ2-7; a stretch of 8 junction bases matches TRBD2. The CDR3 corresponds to CASSSGLGNYEQYF. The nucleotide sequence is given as TGTGCCAGCAGCTCGGGACTAGGTAACTACGAGCAGTACTTC. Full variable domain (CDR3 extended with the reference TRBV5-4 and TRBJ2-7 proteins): ETGVTQSPTHLIKTRGQQVTLRCSSQSGHNTVSWYQQALGQGPQFIFQYYREEENGRGNFPPRFSGLQFPNYSSELNVNALELDDSALYLCASSSGLGNYEQYFGPGTRLTVT.